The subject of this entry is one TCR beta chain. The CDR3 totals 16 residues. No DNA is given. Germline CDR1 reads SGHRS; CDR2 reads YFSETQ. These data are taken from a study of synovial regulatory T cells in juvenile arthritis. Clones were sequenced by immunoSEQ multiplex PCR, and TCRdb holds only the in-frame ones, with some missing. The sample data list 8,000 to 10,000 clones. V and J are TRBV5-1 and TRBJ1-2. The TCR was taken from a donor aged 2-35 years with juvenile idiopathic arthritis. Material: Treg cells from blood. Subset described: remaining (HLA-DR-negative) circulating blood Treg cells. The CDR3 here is CASSSKGLNRPYGYTF.